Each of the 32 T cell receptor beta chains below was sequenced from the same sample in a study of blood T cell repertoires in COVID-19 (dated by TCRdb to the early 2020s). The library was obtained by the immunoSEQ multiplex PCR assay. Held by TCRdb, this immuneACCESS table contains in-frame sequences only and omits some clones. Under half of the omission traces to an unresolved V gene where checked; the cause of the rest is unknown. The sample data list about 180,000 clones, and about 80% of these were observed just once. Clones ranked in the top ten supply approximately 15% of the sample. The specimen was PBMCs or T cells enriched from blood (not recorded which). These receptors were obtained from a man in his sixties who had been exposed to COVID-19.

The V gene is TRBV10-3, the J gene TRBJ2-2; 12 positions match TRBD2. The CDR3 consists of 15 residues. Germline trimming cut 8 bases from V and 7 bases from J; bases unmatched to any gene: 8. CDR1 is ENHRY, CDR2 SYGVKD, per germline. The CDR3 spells CAISGTSGFGGELFF. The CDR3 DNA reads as TGTGCCATCTCCGGGACTAGCGGGTTCGGCGGGGAGCTGTTTTTT.

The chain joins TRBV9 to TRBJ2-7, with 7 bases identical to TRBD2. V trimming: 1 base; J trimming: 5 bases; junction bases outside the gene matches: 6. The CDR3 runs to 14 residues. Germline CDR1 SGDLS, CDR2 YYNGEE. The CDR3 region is CASSVSGTIHEQYF. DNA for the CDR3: TGTGCCAGCAGCGTAAGCGGGACCATTCACGAGCAGTACTTC.

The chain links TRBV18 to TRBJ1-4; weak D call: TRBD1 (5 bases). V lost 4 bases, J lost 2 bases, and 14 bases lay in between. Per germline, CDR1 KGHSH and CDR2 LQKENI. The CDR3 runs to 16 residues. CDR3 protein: CASSLSQVKTNEKLFF. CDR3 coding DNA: TGTGCCAGCTCACTTTCACAGGTGAAGACTAATGAAAAACTGTTTTTT.

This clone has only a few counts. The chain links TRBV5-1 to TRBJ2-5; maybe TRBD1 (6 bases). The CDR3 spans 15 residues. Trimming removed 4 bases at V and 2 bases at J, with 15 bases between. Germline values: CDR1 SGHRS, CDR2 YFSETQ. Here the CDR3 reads CASSPSQGWQETQYF. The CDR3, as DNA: TGCGCCAGCAGCCCGAGCCAGGGGTGGCAAGAGACCCAGTACTTC. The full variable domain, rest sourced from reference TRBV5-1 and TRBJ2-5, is KAGVTQTPRYLIKTRGQQVTLSCSPISGHRSVSWYQQTPGQGLQFLFEYFSETQRNKGNFPGRFSGRQFSNSRSEMNVSTLELGDSALYLCASSPSQGWQETQYFGPGTRLLVL.

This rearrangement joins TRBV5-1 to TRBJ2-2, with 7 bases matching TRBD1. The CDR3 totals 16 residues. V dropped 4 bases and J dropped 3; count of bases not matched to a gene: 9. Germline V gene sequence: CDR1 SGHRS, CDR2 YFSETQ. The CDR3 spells CASSRVRGRDTGELFF. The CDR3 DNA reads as TGCGCCAGCAGCCGGGTAAGGGGGCGCGACACCGGGGAGCTGTTTTTT.

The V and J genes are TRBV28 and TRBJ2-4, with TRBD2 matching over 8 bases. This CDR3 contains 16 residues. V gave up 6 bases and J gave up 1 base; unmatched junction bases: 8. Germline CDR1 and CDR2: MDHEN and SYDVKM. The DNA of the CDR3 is TGTGCCAGCAGGCCCGGGACTAGGCGGGCCAAAAACATTCAGTACTTC. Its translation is CASRPGTRRAKNIQYF.

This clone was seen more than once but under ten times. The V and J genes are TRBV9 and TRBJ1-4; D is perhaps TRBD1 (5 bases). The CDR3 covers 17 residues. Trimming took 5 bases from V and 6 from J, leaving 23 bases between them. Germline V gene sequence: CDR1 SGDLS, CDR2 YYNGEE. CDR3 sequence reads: CASSVPSRREGYEKLFF. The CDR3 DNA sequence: TGTGCCAGCAGTGTACCCTCCCGTAGGGAGGGGTATGAAAAACTGTTTTTT. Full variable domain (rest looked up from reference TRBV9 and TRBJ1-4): DSGVTQTPKHLITATGQRVTLRCSPRSGDLSVYWYQQSLDQGLQFLIQYYNGEERAKGNILERFSAQQFPDLHSELNLSSLELGDSALYFCASSVPSRREGYEKLFFGSGTQLSVL.

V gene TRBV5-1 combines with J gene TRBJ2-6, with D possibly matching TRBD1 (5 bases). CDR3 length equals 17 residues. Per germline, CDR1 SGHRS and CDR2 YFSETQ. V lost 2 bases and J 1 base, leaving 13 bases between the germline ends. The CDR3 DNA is TGCGCCAGCAGCTTCGTTCAGGGTGGATCTGGGGCCAACGTCCTGACTTTC. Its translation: CASSFVQGGSGANVLTF.

CDR3 loop: CASSLELAGLSNEQFF. DNA of the CDR3: TGTGCCAGCAGCTTGGAGCTAGCGGGATTATCAAATGAGCAGTTCTTC. V gene TRBV5-8 combines with J gene TRBJ2-1; 9 bases align to TRBD2. V was pared by 0 bases and J by 7 bases, with 8 bases of the junction left unmatched. The V gene's germline CDR1 is SGHTS and CDR2 YDEGEE. The length of the CDR3 is 16 residues.

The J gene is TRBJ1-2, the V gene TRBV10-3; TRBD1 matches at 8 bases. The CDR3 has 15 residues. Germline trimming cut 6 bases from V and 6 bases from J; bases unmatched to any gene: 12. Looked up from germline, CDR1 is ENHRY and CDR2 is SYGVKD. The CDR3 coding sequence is TGTGCCATCAGCAGTGGGAGCGGGGACAGGCATGGCTACACCTTC. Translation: CAISSGSGDRHGYTF.

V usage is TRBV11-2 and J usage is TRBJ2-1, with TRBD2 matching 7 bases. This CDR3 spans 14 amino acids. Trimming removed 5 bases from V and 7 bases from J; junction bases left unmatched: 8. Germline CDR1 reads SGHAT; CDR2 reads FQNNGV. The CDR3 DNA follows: TGTGCCAGCAGCCCCACCTGGGGGGGGAATGAGCAGTTCTTC. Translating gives CASSPTWGGNEQFF.

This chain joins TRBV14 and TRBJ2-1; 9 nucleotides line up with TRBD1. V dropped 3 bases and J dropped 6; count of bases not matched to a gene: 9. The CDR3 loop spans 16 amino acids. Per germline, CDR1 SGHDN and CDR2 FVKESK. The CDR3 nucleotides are TGTGCCAGCAGCCAGACCGGGACAGGGCGTTCCAATGAGCAGTTCTTC. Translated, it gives CASSQTGTGRSNEQFF.

The CDR3 DNA is TGTGCCAGCAGCTTAGTCAGGGCAGGGGATACGCAGTATTTT. It yields the protein CASSLVRAGDTQYF. The chain is built from TRBV7-2 and TRBJ2-3; a possible D gene is TRBD1 (5 bases). The V end was cut by 1 base, the J end by 6 bases, with 11 bases between. The CDR3 length is 14 residues. The germline V gene encodes CDR1 SGHTA and CDR2 FQGNSA.

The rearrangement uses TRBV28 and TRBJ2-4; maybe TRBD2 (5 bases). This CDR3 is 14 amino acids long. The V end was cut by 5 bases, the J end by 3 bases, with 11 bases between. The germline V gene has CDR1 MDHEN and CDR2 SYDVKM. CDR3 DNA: TGTGCCAGCAGTCGATCGGACTTCAAAAACATTCAGTACTTC. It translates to CASSRSDFKNIQYF. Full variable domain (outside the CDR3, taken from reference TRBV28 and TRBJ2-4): DVKVTQSSRYLVKRTGEKVFLECVQDMDHENMFWYRQDPGLGLRLIYFSYDVKMKEKGDIPEGYSVSREKKERFSLILESASTNQTSMYLCASSRSDFKNIQYFGAGTRLSVL.

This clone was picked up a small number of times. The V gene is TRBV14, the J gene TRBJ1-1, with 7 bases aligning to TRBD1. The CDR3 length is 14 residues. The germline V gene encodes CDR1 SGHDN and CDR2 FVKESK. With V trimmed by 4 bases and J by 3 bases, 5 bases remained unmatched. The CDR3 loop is CASSPRQGDTEAFF. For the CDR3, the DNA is TGTGCCAGCAGCCCCCGACAGGGCGACACTGAAGCTTTCTTT.

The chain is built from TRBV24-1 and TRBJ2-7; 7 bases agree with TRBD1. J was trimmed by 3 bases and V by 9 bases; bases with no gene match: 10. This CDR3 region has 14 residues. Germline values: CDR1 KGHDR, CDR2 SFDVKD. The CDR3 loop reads CATQDTGAFYEQYF. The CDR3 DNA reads TGTGCCACCCAAGATACAGGGGCTTTCTACGAGCAGTACTTC.

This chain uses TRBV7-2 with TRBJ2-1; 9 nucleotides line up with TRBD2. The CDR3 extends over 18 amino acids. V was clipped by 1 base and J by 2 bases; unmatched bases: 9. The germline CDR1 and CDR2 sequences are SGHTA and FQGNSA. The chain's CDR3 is CASSLGGVGGRAYNEQFF. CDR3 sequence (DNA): TGTGCCAGCAGCTTAGGTGGTGTGGGCGGGAGGGCCTACAATGAGCAGTTCTTC.

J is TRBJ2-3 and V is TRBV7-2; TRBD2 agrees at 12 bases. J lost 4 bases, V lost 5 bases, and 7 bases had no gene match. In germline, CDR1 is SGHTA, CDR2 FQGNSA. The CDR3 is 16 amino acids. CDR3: CASSLPSGRGPDTQYF. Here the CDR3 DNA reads TGTGCCAGCAGCCTCCCTAGCGGGAGGGGCCCAGATACGCAGTATTTT.

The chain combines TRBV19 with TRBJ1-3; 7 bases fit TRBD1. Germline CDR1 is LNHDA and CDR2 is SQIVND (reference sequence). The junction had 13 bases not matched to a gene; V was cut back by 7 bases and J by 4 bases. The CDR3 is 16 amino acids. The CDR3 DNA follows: TGTGCCAGTAAAAGAACCGGGACAGCGGGCGGAAACACCATATATTTT. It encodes CASKRTGTAGGNTIYF.

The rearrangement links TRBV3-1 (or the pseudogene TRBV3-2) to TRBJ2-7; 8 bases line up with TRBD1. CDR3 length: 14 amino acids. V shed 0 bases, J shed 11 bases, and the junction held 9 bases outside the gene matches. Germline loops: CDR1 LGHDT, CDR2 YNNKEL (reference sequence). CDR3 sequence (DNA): TGTGCCAGCAGCCAAGAGCCCAGGGGGCTGGCGGAGTACTTC. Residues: CASSQEPRGLAEYF.

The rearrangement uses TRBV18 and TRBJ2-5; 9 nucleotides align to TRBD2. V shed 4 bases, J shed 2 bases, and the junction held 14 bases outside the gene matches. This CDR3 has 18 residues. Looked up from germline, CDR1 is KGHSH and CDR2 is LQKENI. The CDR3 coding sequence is TGTGCCAGCTCACTGCGACTAGCGGCCCTTAGGGGACAAGAGACCCAGTACTTC. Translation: CASSLRLAALRGQETQYF.

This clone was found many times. The CDR3 DNA is TGTGCCAGCAGTTTAGAGTTTTTGCGGGAGCAGTCCTACGAGCAGTACTTC. Translating it yields CASSLEFLREQSYEQYF. This rearrangement joins TRBV28 to TRBJ2-7, with 7 bases aligning to TRBD2. The CDR3 covers 17 residues. Trimming removed 2 bases from V and 1 base from J; junction bases left unmatched: 11. CDR1 and CDR2 (germline): MDHEN, SYDVKM.

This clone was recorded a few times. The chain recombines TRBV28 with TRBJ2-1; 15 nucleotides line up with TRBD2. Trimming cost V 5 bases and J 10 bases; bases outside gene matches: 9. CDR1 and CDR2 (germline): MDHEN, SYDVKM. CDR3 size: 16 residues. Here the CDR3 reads CASSTSGLAGGREQFF. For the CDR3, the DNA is TGTGCCAGCAGTACCTCGGGACTAGCGGGAGGCAGGGAGCAGTTCTTC.

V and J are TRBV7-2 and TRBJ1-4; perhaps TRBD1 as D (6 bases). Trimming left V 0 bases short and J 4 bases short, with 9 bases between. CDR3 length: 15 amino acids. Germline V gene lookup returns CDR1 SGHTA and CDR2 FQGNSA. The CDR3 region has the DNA TGTGCCAGCAGCTTAGCGGCAGGGGATAATGAAAAACTGTTTTTT. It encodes CASSLAAGDNEKLFF.

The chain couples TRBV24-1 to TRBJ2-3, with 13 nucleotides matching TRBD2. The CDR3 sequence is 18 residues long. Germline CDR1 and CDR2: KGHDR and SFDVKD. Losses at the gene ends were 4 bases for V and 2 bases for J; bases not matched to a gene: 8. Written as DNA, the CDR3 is TGTGCCACCAGTGAACTCGGACTAGCGGGAGACACCACAGATACGCAGTATTTT. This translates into CATSELGLAGDTTDTQYF.

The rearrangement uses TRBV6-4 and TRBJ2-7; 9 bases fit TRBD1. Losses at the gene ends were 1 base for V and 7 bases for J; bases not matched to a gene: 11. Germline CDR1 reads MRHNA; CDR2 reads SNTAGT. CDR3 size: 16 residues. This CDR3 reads CASSDFHDRGSWEQYF. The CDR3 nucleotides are TGTGCCAGCAGTGACTTCCACGACAGGGGGTCCTGGGAGCAGTACTTC.

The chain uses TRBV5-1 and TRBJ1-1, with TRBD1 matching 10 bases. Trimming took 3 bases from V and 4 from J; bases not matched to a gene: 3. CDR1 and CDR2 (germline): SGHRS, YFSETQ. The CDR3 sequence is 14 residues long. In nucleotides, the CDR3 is TGCGCCAGCAGCTACAGGGACAGGGGCACTGAAGCTTTCTTT. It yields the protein CASSYRDRGTEAFF. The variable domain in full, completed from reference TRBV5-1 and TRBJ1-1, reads KAGVTQTPRYLIKTRGQQVTLSCSPISGHRSVSWYQQTPGQGLQFLFEYFSETQRNKGNFPGRFSGRQFSNSRSEMNVSTLELGDSALYLCASSYRDRGTEAFFGQGTRLTVV.

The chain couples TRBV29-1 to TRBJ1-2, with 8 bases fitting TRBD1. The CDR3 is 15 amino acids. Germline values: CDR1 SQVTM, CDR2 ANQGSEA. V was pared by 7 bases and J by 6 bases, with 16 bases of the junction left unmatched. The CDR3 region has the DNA TGCAGCGCTATGGGCCCCCAGGGGGCGAGGGATGGCTACACCTTC. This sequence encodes CSAMGPQGARDGYTF.

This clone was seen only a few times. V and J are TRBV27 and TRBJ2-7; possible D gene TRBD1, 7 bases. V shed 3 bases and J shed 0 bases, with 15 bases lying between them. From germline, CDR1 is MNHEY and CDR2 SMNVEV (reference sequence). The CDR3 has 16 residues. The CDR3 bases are TGTGCCAGCAGTTTGGAGGGACAGAGTCGCTCCTACGAGCAGTACTTC. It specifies CASSLEGQSRSYEQYF.

DNA of the CDR3: TGCGCCAGCAGCTTCCGATTAGCGGGAGTCAACGATGAGCAGTTCTTC. It encodes CASSFRLAGVNDEQFF. The rearrangement links TRBV5-1 to TRBJ2-1, with 9 bases fitting TRBD2. The V gene's germline CDR1 is SGHRS and CDR2 YFSETQ. CDR3 length equals 16 residues. V shed 2 bases and J 8 bases; nucleotides not matched to a gene: 11.

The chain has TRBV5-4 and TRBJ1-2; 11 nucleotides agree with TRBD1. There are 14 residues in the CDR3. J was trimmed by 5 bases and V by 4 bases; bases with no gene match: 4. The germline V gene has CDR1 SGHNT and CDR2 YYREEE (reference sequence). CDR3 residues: CASSRTGGGYGYTF. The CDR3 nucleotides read TGTGCCAGCAGCCGGACAGGGGGCGGGTATGGCTACACCTTC.

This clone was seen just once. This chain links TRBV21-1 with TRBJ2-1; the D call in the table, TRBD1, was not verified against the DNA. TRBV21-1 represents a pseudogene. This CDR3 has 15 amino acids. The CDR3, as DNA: TGTGCCAGCAGCAAAGACAGGGGCTCCCTCAATGAGCAGTTCTTC. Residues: CASSKDRGSLNEQFF.